The present T cell receptor beta chain was sequenced within a study of T cell repertoires in cytomegalovirus infection. For the study at large: Through public TCR beta signatures, both CMV infection and matching HLA type were indicated.

This clonotype came up many times. TCRdb itself ran the reads through MiXCR, one entry per CDR3 protein. This sample yields around 450,000 distinct CDR3 sequences, of which around 10% are seen a single time; 9.5% to 13% belongs to the top ten. The ends were cut back, 2 bases at V and 1 base at J, with 13 bases in the middle. The CDR3 contains 16 residues. Germline CDR1 and CDR2: SGHAT and FQNNGV. The material sequenced was PBMCs. The chain couples TRBV11-2 to TRBJ2-3; TRBD2 is a possible D gene (6 bases). The TCR sequence derives from a human donor in good health (CMV status not recorded). Some clones in this sample may be carry-over from other donors' samples. CDR3 in DNA: TGTGCCAGCAGCTTATGGACGGGAGAGGGCACAGATACGCAGTATTTT. It specifies CASSLWTGEGTDTQYF.